Following are 20 T cell receptor beta chains from one sample sequenced in a study of OX40 agonist ivuxolimab in advanced cancers. The protocol was immunoSEQ multiplex PCR, while the TCRdb copy is restricted to in-frame clones and leaves out a portion. This table holds under 80,000 clones, over 85% found once. The sample was CD4+ or CD8+ T cells sorted from blood, taken in a trial of the OX40 agonist ivuxolimab. These receptors were taken from an adult with an advanced solid tumor such as melanoma, head and neck, liver or kidney cancer.

The rearrangement uses TRBV19 and TRBJ1-1; no definite D call. Trimming stripped 3 bases from V and 4 bases from J, with 9 bases between. Germline CDR1 reads LNHDA; CDR2 reads SQIVND (reference sequence). This CDR3 is built from 13 residues. The DNA of the CDR3 is TGTGCCAGTAGTATTTGGGAATCCACTGAAGCTTTCTTT. This translates into CASSIWESTEAFF.

The chain links TRBV5-1 to TRBJ1-1; D not certain. The CDR3 consists of 13 residues. V was clipped by 0 bases and J by 4 bases, with 7 bases between them. Germline CDR1 SGHRS, CDR2 YFSETQ. CDR3 nucleotide sequence: TGCGCCAGCAGCTTGGACTCACTCACTGAAGCTTTCTTT. It specifies CASSLDSLTEAFF.

The chain carries TRBV6-5 and TRBJ2-2; D gene unclear. The germline gives CDR1 MNHEY, CDR2 SVGAGI. This CDR3 has 15 residues. V lost 0 bases and J lost 5, with 10 bases in between. CDR3 sequence (DNA): TGTGCCAGCAGTTACTCTATCCCGGAAACCGGGGAGCTGTTTTTT. This gives the protein CASSYSIPETGELFF.

Only one count was recorded for this clone. V and J are TRBV18 and TRBJ1-3; a weak D match, TRBD1 (5 bases). V shed 4 bases and J shed 0 bases, with 13 bases lying between them. Germline V gene sequence: CDR1 KGHSH, CDR2 LQKENI. The CDR3 covers 16 residues. CDR3 loop: CASSLGPIVSGNTIYF. The CDR3 DNA follows: TGTGCCAGCTCACTGGGACCAATTGTCTCTGGAAACACCATATATTTT.

This clone has just one count. This chain joins TRBV11-2 and TRBJ2-7; 11 nucleotides line up with TRBD1. With V trimmed by 4 bases and J by 0 bases, 5 bases remained unmatched. This CDR3 spans 16 amino acids. CDR1 SGHAT and CDR2 FQNNGV come from the germline V gene. Here the CDR3 reads CASSSPGQGGSYEQYF. The CDR3, as DNA: TGTGCCAGCAGCTCTCCGGGACAGGGGGGCTCCTACGAGCAGTACTTC.

This clone was counted between two and nine times. This chain uses TRBV7-9 with TRBJ2-7; 8 bases align to TRBD1. With V trimmed by 2 bases and J by 5 bases, 5 bases remained unmatched. In germline, CDR1 is SEHNR, CDR2 FQNEAQ (reference sequence). The CDR3 has 14 residues. In nucleotides, the CDR3 is TGTGCCAGCAGCTTACGAGCAGGGGGCCACGAGCAGTACTTC. Protein: CASSLRAGGHEQYF. Full variable domain (missing parts from reference TRBV7-9 and TRBJ2-7): DTGVSQNPRHKITKRGQNVTFRCDPISEHNRLYWYRQTLGQGPEFLTYFQNEAQLEKSRLLSDRFSAERPKGSFSTLEIQRTEQGDSAMYLCASSLRAGGHEQYFGPGTRLTVT.

The chain has TRBV4-3 and TRBJ1-5; D not resolved. The CDR3 totals 13 residues. V was shortened by 0 bases and J by 11 bases, with 11 bases between the two germline ends. Germline V CDR1 and CDR2: LGHNA, YSLEER. Here the CDR3 reads CASSQETSKAQHF. CDR3 nucleotides: TGCGCCAGCAGCCAAGAGACCTCCAAAGCCCAGCATTTT.

This sequence joins TRBV19 and TRBJ2-7; D possibly corresponds to TRBD1 (6 bases). Per germline, CDR1 LNHDA and CDR2 SQIVND (reference sequence). V was shortened by 6 bases and J by 3 bases, with 15 bases between the two germline ends. The CDR3 is made up of 14 amino acids. CDR3 nucleotides: TGTGCCAGTAGCGGATGGGCAGGGGACTACGAGCAGTACTTC. Translated, it gives CASSGWAGDYEQYF.

This chain uses TRBV7-2 with TRBJ2-3, with 9 bases identical to TRBD2. V lost 5 bases and J lost 6; bases outside the gene matches: 15. This CDR3 is 17 amino acids long. Germline V gene lookup returns CDR1 SGHTA and CDR2 FQGNSA. CDR3 amino acids: CASSPRGGRGGGDTQYF. CDR3 sequence (DNA): TGTGCCAGCAGCCCCCGGGGGGGGCGGGGGGGCGGTGATACGCAGTATTTT.

This rearrangement joins TRBV21-1 to TRBJ1-1. TRBV21-1 is labeled a pseudogene. This CDR3 has 15 amino acids. The CDR3 nucleotides read TGTGCCAGCAGCAACCGGGACCGCACGAACACTGAAGCTTTCTTT. This codes for CASSNRDRTNTEAFF.

This clone occurred once. This chain uses TRBV28 with TRBJ2-2; no reliable D call. This CDR3 is 13 amino acids long. CDR1 MDHEN and CDR2 SYDVKM come from the germline V gene. V was pared by 3 bases and J by 4 bases, with 6 bases between. The CDR3 DNA follows: TGTGCCAGCAGTTTCCCCAGCACCGGGGAGCTGTTTTTT. It encodes CASSFPSTGELFF.

V is TRBV7-8 and J is TRBJ1-1; no clear D. The germline V gene has CDR1 SGHVS and CDR2 FQNEAQ. There are 10 residues in the CDR3. The ends were cut back, 8 bases at V and 4 bases at J, with 5 bases in the middle. CDR3 DNA sequence: TGTGCCAGCCTAACCACTGAAGCTTTCTTT. This sequence encodes CASLTTEAFF.

As regards this clone: Different DNA sequences within this sample yield the same CDR3. The chain is built from TRBV4-3 and TRBJ2-7, with a possible D match to TRBD1 (5 bases). In germline, CDR1 is LGHNA, CDR2 YSLEER. The V end lost 1 base, the J end lost 2 bases, and 9 bases lay between the germline ends. This CDR3 comprises 14 residues. The CDR3 DNA reads as TGCGCCAGCAGCCAAGGCGCAGGGCCCTACGAGCAGTACTTC. It codes for CASSQGAGPYEQYF.

The chain links TRBV15 to TRBJ2-2, with 8 bases aligning to TRBD2. The germline CDR1 and CDR2 sequences are LNHNV and YYDKDF (reference sequence). The CDR3 runs to 17 residues. J lost 7 bases, V lost 6 bases, and 16 bases had no gene match. The CDR3 DNA reads TGTGCCACCAGTAACCCGGGGGGGGAGATCTACCACGGGGAGCTGTTTTTT. Protein product: CATSNPGGEIYHGELFF.

A single count supports this clone. The chain recombines TRBV11-2 with TRBJ2-5, with 7 bases identical to TRBD1. Germline values: CDR1 SGHAT, CDR2 FQNNGV. V was clipped by 6 bases and J by 0 bases; unmatched bases: 10. The CDR3 sequence is 16 residues long. Here the CDR3 reads CASRDWGQPYQETQYF. CDR3 nucleotides: TGTGCCAGCAGAGACTGGGGACAGCCGTACCAAGAGACCCAGTACTTC.

This clone appeared once. The chain uses TRBV29-1 and TRBJ1-1, with TRBD1 as a possible D gene (5 bases). The V gene lost 4 bases and the J gene lost 1 base, with 7 bases spanning the gap. CDR1 and CDR2 (germline): SQVTM, ANQGSEA. CDR3 length: 12 residues. Here the CDR3 reads CSVGGGNTEAFF. CDR3 DNA: TGCAGCGTTGGGGGGGGGAACACTGAAGCTTTCTTT.

The chain is built from TRBV6-1 and TRBJ2-1; a weak D match, TRBD1 (6 bases). The CDR3 spans 12 residues. The V end lost 5 bases, the J end lost 8 bases, and 10 bases lay between the germline ends. Germline assignment: CDR1 MNHNS and CDR2 SASEGT. CDR3 DNA: TGTGCCAGCAGTAACAGGGTCGATGAGCAGTTCTTC. It yields the protein CASSNRVDEQFF.

The rearrangement links TRBV9 to TRBJ2-2; TRBD1 matches 7 bases. CDR3 length equals 16 residues. The junction had 6 bases not matched to a gene; V was cut back by 0 bases and J by 4 bases. CDR1 is SGDLS, CDR2 YYNGEE, per germline. The CDR3 is CASSVEAGGVTGELFF. CDR3 in DNA: TGTGCCAGCAGCGTAGAGGCAGGGGGAGTCACCGGGGAGCTGTTTTTT.

The chain couples TRBV11-3 to TRBJ2-2, with 8 bases fitting TRBD2. V lost 5 bases, J lost 7 bases, and 15 bases stayed unmatched. Germline loops: CDR1 SGHNT, CDR2 YENEEA. This CDR3 is built from 17 residues. The DNA for the CDR3 is TGTGCCAGCAGCGGGACTAGTTCTACATCGGTGTTCGGGGAGCTGTTTTTT. Its translation: CASSGTSSTSVFGELFF.

This rearrangement joins TRBV5-1 to TRBJ2-3; D is undetermined. V shed 2 bases and J shed 3 bases, with 10 bases lying between them. Germline assignment: CDR1 SGHRS and CDR2 YFSETQ. This CDR3 spans 14 amino acids. CDR3 region: CASSFDDQTDTQYF. The CDR3 nucleotides are TGCGCCAGCAGCTTTGACGACCAGACAGATACGCAGTATTTT.